Below are 17 T cell receptor beta chains sequenced from a single sample in a study of identical twins. TCRdb itself ran the 5' RACE reads through MiXCR, one entry per CDR3 protein. The profile shows 550,000 to 800,000 distinct CDR3 sequences, 7.1% of them singletons. These data were also reused for a study on yellow fever vaccine responses in identical twins.

Sequenced input: PBMCs. Receptor source: a woman younger than 30 in good health.

This clonotype was counted ten times or more. The chain employs TRBV7-9 and TRBJ1-4, with D tentatively TRBD1 (5 bases). The V end was cut by 7 bases, the J end by 0 bases, with 9 bases between. This CDR3 is 14 amino acids long. The V gene's germline CDR1 is SEHNR and CDR2 FQNEAQ (reference sequence). For the CDR3, the DNA is TGTGCCAGCAACCAGGGTGCAACTAATGAAAAACTGTTTTTT. Protein sequence: CASNQGATNEKLFF.

J is TRBJ1-4 and V is TRBV12-3 or TRBV12-4; 9 bases map to TRBD1. CDR3 length: 17 residues. With 3 bases clipped from V and 8 bases from J, the junction kept 13 bases outside the gene matches. CDR3 in amino acids: CASSFLSPGQGNEKLFF. The CDR3, as DNA: TGTGCCAGCAGTTTTCTTTCACCGGGACAGGGTAACGAAAAACTGTTTTTT.

This clonotype was recorded a few times. The chain has TRBV3-1 and TRBJ2-4; D may be TRBD1 or TRBD2 (6 bases each). Germline V gene sequence: CDR1 LGHDT, CDR2 YNNKEL (reference sequence). CDR3 length equals 16 residues. V lost 0 bases to trimming and J lost 0 bases, with 9 bases between them. The CDR3 DNA reads TGTGCCAGCAGCCAAGAGGAGGGGGGAGCCAAAAACATTCAGTACTTC. It encodes CASSQEEGGAKNIQYF. Full variable domain (remainder filled in from reference TRBV3-1 and TRBJ2-4): DTAVSQTPKYLVTQMGNDKSIKCEQNLGHDTMYWYKQDSKKFLKIMFSYNNKELIINETVPNRFSPKSPDKAHLNLHINSLELGDSAVYFCASSQEEGGAKNIQYFGAGTRLSVL.

This clonotype was recorded at least ten times. This chain connects TRBV7-9 to TRBJ2-1, with 7 bases matching TRBD2. The J segment lost 4 bases and the V segment lost 6 bases, leaving 3 bases of the junction unmatched. This CDR3 spans 13 amino acids. Germline assignment: CDR1 SEHNR and CDR2 FQNEAQ (reference sequence). As DNA, the CDR3 is TGTGCCAGCAGGGGACTAATATACAATGAGCAGTTCTTC. Its translation is CASRGLIYNEQFF.

Of note for this clonotype: Germline is not matched at one junction end, which may reflect a read error. The J gene is TRBJ2-5, the V gene TRBV28, with D perhaps matching TRBD1 (6 bases). CDR3 size: 11 residues. Germline V gives CDR1 MDHEN, CDR2 SYDVKM. This CDR3 reads CATTGTGSRNF. CDR3 coding DNA: TGTGCCACCACTGGTACAGGGTCACGGAACTTC. The variable domain in full, with the rest retrieved from reference TRBV28 and TRBJ2-5, is DVKVTQSSRYLVKRTGEKVFLECVQDMDHENMFWYRQDPGLGLRLIYFSYDVKMKEKGDIPEGYSVSREKKERFSLILESASTNQTSMYLCATTGTGSRNFGPGTRLLVL.

In this sample, this clonotype turned up many times. The chain joins TRBV12-3 or TRBV12-4 to TRBJ2-2; D is possibly TRBD2 (6 bases). The V gene lost 4 bases and the J gene lost 3 bases, with 12 bases spanning the gap. This CDR3 contains 15 residues. The CDR3 loop is CASSYGSGYTGELFF. Here the CDR3 DNA reads TGTGCCAGCAGTTACGGGAGTGGGTACACCGGGGAGCTGTTTTTT.

The rearrangement uses TRBV2 and TRBJ2-4; a possible D gene is TRBD2 (7 bases). The V and J ends lost 4 bases and 6 bases respectively, with 16 bases between them. CDR3 size: 15 residues. Germline values: CDR1 SNHLY, CDR2 FYNNEI. In DNA, the CDR3 is TGTGCCAGCAGTGTTGGGGGGGCGCAGACAAACATTCAGTACTTC. Its protein product is CASSVGGAQTNIQYF. The complete variable domain, with remaining parts taken from reference TRBV2 and TRBJ2-4, reads EPEVTQTPSHQVTQMGQEVILRCVPISNHLYFYWYRQILGQKVEFLVSFYNNEISEKSEIFDDQFSVERPDGSNFTLKIRSTKLEDSAMYFCASSVGGAQTNIQYFGAGTRLSVL.

This clonotype was detected a few times. The chain employs TRBV13 and TRBJ1-2, with TRBD1 matching 7 bases. This CDR3 spans 14 amino acids. V trimming: 5 bases; J trimming: 4 bases; junction bases outside the gene matches: 7. Germline assignment: CDR1 PRHDT and CDR2 FYEKMQ (reference sequence). The CDR3 protein is CASSQGTAIYGYTF. The DNA for the CDR3 is TGTGCCAGCAGCCAGGGGACAGCAATCTATGGCTACACCTTC. The variable domain in full, completed from reference TRBV13 and TRBJ1-2, reads AAGVIQSPRHLIKEKRETATLKCYPIPRHDTVYWYQQGPGQDPQFLISFYEKMQSDKGSIPDRFSAQQFSDYHSELNMSSLELGDSALYFCASSQGTAIYGYTFGSGTRLTVV.

Ten or more counts support this clonotype. This chain connects TRBV20-1 to TRBJ1-2; no definite D call. With 3 bases removed from V and 3 bases from J, the gap between germline ends came to 17 bases. Per germline, CDR1 DFQATT and CDR2 SNEGSKA (reference sequence). This CDR3 has 15 residues. The CDR3 loop reads CSARGVFADDYGYTF. The CDR3 DNA reads as TGCAGTGCTAGGGGAGTTTTCGCGGATGACTATGGCTACACCTTC.

This clonotype was picked up a small number of times. The gene calls are TRBV6-1 and TRBJ2-2; D may be TRBD2 (6 bases). Trimming shortened V by 3 bases and J by 5 bases, and 13 bases separated the two germline ends. Germline V CDR1 and CDR2: MNHNS, SASEGT. This CDR3 spans 15 amino acids. This CDR3 reads CASSEIAEITGELFF. The CDR3 DNA sequence: TGTGCCAGCAGTGAGATAGCGGAGATAACCGGGGAGCTGTTTTTT.

The table lists this clonotype with a few counts. CDR3 loop: CATSRDLSAEQYF. The DNA for the CDR3 is TGTGCCACCAGCAGAGATCTGTCAGCCGAGCAGTACTTC. The chain joins TRBV15 to TRBJ2-7, with unresolved D. V was clipped by 0 bases and J by 6 bases, with 9 bases between them. The CDR3 is made up of 13 amino acids. Germline V gene sequence: CDR1 LNHNV, CDR2 YYDKDF (reference sequence).

The chain has TRBV29-1 and TRBJ2-7; 10 nucleotides agree with TRBD2. The germline CDR1 and CDR2 sequences are SQVTM and ANQGSEA. V trimming: 5 bases; J trimming: 3 bases; junction bases outside the gene matches: 10. The CDR3 runs to 15 residues. CDR3 sequence (DNA): TGCAGCGTTTCTGGTAGAGCGGGAGGGTACTACGAGCAGTACTTC. Its protein is CSVSGRAGGYYEQYF.

This clonotype was observed at least ten times. J is TRBJ1-2 and V is TRBV12-3 or TRBV12-4; no clear D gene. The V gene lost 5 bases and the J gene lost 6 bases, with 16 bases spanning the gap. CDR3 size: 14 residues. The CDR3 reads CASSTGLLRNGYTF. The CDR3 nucleotides read TGTGCCAGCAGTACGGGCCTCTTGCGAAATGGCTACACCTTC.

The rearrangement uses TRBV6-5 and TRBJ2-1; 10 bases map to TRBD2. The CDR3 consists of 15 residues. The germline CDR1 and CDR2 sequences are MNHEY and SVGAGI. V trimming: 2 bases; J trimming: 10 bases; junction bases outside the gene matches: 8. CDR3 coding DNA: TGTGCCAGCAGTTACGGGCTAGCGGGAGAGGGAGAGCAGTTCTTC. Translating it yields CASSYGLAGEGEQFF.

This sequence joins TRBV11-2 and TRBJ2-5; D is possibly TRBD2 (6 bases). The V gene's germline CDR1 is SGHAT and CDR2 FQNNGV. Trimming took off 4 bases at V and 2 bases at J, with 14 bases between the two ends. The CDR3 is 15 amino acids. The chain's CDR3 is CASSYRSGHQETQYF. The CDR3 coding sequence is TGTGCCAGCAGCTACAGGAGCGGGCATCAAGAGACCCAGTACTTC.

The chain links TRBV6-1 to TRBJ2-4, with D hard to call. The CDR3 has 13 residues. Germline CDR1 is MNHNS and CDR2 is SASEGT. V lost 1 base to trimming and J lost 5 bases, with 6 bases between them. CDR3 loop: CASSEGPQNIQYF. The CDR3 region has the DNA TGTGCCAGCAGTGAAGGCCCTCAAAACATTCAGTACTTC.

In this sample, this clonotype turned up a few times. CDR3 sequence (DNA): TGTGCCAGCGCTGGGATAGCGAGCGAGCAGTACTTC. Amino acids: CASAGIASEQYF. This chain uses TRBV6-5 with TRBJ2-7; D is possibly TRBD2 (5 bases). The CDR3 extends over 12 amino acids. The V gene's germline CDR1 is MNHEY and CDR2 SVGAGI. The germline V and J ends were trimmed by 8 bases and 6 bases, with 14 bases remaining between them.